Sequencing of this T cell receptor beta chain was carried out in a study of cytomegalovirus exposure and HLA in healthy donors. This clone was observed a single time. The PCR was carried out with 60 Vbeta primers and 13 Jbeta primers. Sequencing was performed with immunoSEQ multiplex PCR; in TCRdb, only in-frame clones are kept and a portion is missing. This table has some 200,000 clones, 75% to 85% appearing once. The germline V gene encodes CDR1 SGHVS and CDR2 FQNEAQ. Trimming left V 1 base short and J 3 bases short, with 10 bases between. The CDR3 is 15 amino acids. Input material: PBMCs. The sequence was obtained from a woman between 45 and 60 years old in good health and CMV-seropositive. The V and J genes are TRBV7-8 and TRBJ2-1, with D maybe TRBD2 (6 bases). CDR3 DNA: TGTGCCAGCAGCTTAGGGGGGGTAGACTACAATGAGCAGTTCTTC. This codes for CASSLGGVDYNEQFF.